These T cell receptor beta chains were read from a single sample in a study of cytomegalovirus exposure and HLA in healthy donors. Sequencing used immunoSEQ multiplex PCR; TCRdb keeps in-frame clones, though not all of them. The data show roughly 51,000 clones, and the top ten clones hold roughly 11%. The sequencing sample was made of PBMCs. The receptors were gathered from a woman in her 50s in good health and CMV-seropositive. The CDR3 runs from the conserved cysteine through the conserved F or W. D genes are given only for firm matches.

J gene	V gene	D gene	CDR3 DNA	CDR3 protein
TRBJ1-1	TRBV10-1	TRBD1	TGCGCCAGCAGTGAGACAGGGGGGCCGAACACTGAAGCTTTCTTT	CASSETGGPNTEAFF
TRBJ1-2	TRBV4-3	TRBD1	TGCGCCAGCAGCCGGGACAGGGGTTTGGGTGGCTACACCTTC	CASSRDRGLGGYTF
TRBJ2-7	TRBV6-5	TRBD2	TGTGCCAGCAGTACCTCTCCGGGGGGGCGAGAGCAGTACTTC	CASSTSPGGREQYF
TRBJ2-1	TRBV21-1	NA	TGTGCCAGCAGCCAGGGGGCGGGGGACAATGAGCAGTTCTTC	CASSQGAGDNEQFF
TRBJ2-6	TRBV4-1	TRBD1	TGCGCCAGCAGCCTAGCAGGACAGGGAGAGGCTGGGGCCAACGTCCTGACTTTC	CASSLAGQGEAGANVLTF
TRBJ2-5	TRBV5-1	NA	TGCGCCAGCAGCTTTTCGGGTCAAGAGACCCAGTACTTC	CASSFSGQETQYF
TRBJ2-1	TRBV28	TRBD1	TGTGCCAGCAGTCCCGCCCCGGGACAGGGGAGGGAGCAGTACTACAATGAGCAGTTCTTC	CASSPAPGQGREQYYNEQFF
TRBJ2-5	TRBV29-1	NA	TGCAGCGCTGACAGGTGGGAGACCCAGTACTTC	CSADRWETQYF
TRBJ2-5	TRBV4-3	TRBD1	TGCGCCAGTAGCCGGGACAGGGGACAGACCCAGTACTTC	CASSRDRGQTQYF
TRBJ1-2	TRBV9	NA	TGTGCCAGCAGCACCCAGGGTAGCAACTATGGCTACACCTTC	CASSTQGSNYGYTF
TRBJ2-7	TRBV7-2	TRBD1	TGTGCCAGCAGCTCACGCCGGGACAGACATTCCTACGAGCAGTACTTC	CASSSRRDRHSYEQYF
TRBJ2-7	TRBV10-2	NA	TGCGCCAGCAGTGTTTCACAGGGAGAGCAGTACTTC	CASSVSQGEQYF
TRBJ2-7	TRBV28	NA	TGTGCCAGCAGTTTATTCGCAGGACAACGCTACGAGCAGTACTTC	CASSLFAGQRYEQYF
TRBJ1-1	TRBV7-9	NA	TGTGCCAGCAGCTTAGCGAGTTCGGGCGGGACTGAAGCTTTCTTT	CASSLASSGGTEAFF
TRBJ2-1	TRBV6-1	NA	TGTGCCAGCAGTGGACAGGAAGTTCGAAACAATGAGCAGTTCTTC	CASSGQEVRNNEQFF
TRBJ1-1	TRBV7-2	NA	TGTGCCAGCAGCTTACTCAGGGGCACTGAAGCTTTCTTT	CASSLLRGTEAFF
TRBJ2-2	TRBV30	TRBD1	TGTGCCTGGACTAGACAGGGGCCTGGCGGGGAGCTGTTTTTT	CAWTRQGPGGELFF
TRBJ2-7	TRBV4-2	NA	TGTGCCAGCAGCCAAGAGACCACTACCAAAGAGCAGTACTTC	CASSQETTTKEQYF
TRBJ1-2	TRBV5-1	NA	TGCGCCAGCAGTTTCCAGGCCCGGGGGGCGGGTGGCTACACCTTC	CASSFQARGAGGYTF
TRBJ1-6	TRBV5-1	NA	TGCGCCAGCAGCTTGGTTGACGGAGGGGATTCGCCCCTCCACTTT	CASSLVDGGDSPLHF
TRBJ2-3	TRBV4-2	TRBD2	TGTGCCAGCAGTTCAAGGTTAGCGGGAGTGGCAGATACGCAGTATTTT	CASSSRLAGVADTQYF
TRBJ2-1	TRBV28	TRBD1	TGTGCCAGCAGTCCGGGGACAGCTAACAATGAGCAGTTCTTC	CASSPGTANNEQFF
TRBJ1-5	TRBV5-1	NA	TGCGCCATCCATGAAAATGGGGGGATTAATCAGCCCCAGCATTTT	CAIHENGGINQPQHF
TRBJ1-3	TRBV15	NA	TGTGCCACCAGCAGAGATCTGGGCGGGGCGCGCCACGACACCATATATTTT	CATSRDLGGARHDTIYF
TRBJ1-2	TRBV5-8	NA	TGTGCCAGCAGCTTGGACCAGGGTAACTATGGCTACACCTTC	CASSLDQGNYGYTF
TRBJ1-5	TRBV19	NA	TGTGCCAGTAGTATACAGGATAGCAATCAGCCCCAGCATTTT	CASSIQDSNQPQHF
TRBJ2-3	TRBV9	TRBD2	TGTGCCAGCAGAAAAGGAGCGGGGGGGCTAGATACGCAGTATTTT	CASRKGAGGLDTQYF
TRBJ2-5	TRBV27	TRBD1	TGTGCCAGCAGTTTATTCAGGGGGGAGACCCAGTACTTC	CASSLFRGETQYF
TRBJ1-1	TRBV6-1	TRBD1	TGTGCCAGCAGGACTACAGGGGGGACTGAAGCTTTCTTT	CASRTTGGTEAFF
TRBJ2-5	TRBV6-6	NA	TGTGCCAGCAGTCCGGGGGAATTGGCCCAGTACTTC	CASSPGELAQYF
TRBJ1-2	TRBV6-5	TRBD1	TGTGCCAGCAGTTACCCCGGGACAGGGCGCTATGGCTACACCTTC	CASSYPGTGRYGYTF
TRBJ2-5	TRBV28	TRBD1	TGTGCCAGCAGGGCAGGGGGTGGGGAGACCCAGTACTTC	CASRAGGGETQYF
TRBJ1-5	TRBV28	NA	TGTGCCAGCAGTTCCCTACCGGGACTTTCTAATCAGCCCCAGCATTTT	CASSSLPGLSNQPQHF
TRBJ2-1	TRBV7-2	TRBD2	TGTGCCAGCGGCTTTAAGCGGGGACTAGCGTCCAATGAGCAGTTCTTC	CASGFKRGLASNEQFF
TRBJ2-7	TRBV19	NA	TGTGCCAGTAGTGACCTCCCGGGACTGTCCTTGAAGCACGAGCAGTACTTC	CASSDLPGLSLKHEQYF
TRBJ1-6	TRBV7-2	TRBD1	TGTGCCAGCAGCTCGCCGGGACAGGGGAATTCACCCCTCCACTTT	CASSSPGQGNSPLHF
TRBJ1-5	TRBV18	TRBD1	TGTGCCAGCTCAAATCCGGGACAGGTTGTGGGCCAGCCCCAGCATTTT	CASSNPGQVVGQPQHF
TRBJ2-7	TRBV11-2	TRBD2	TGTGCCAGCAGCTTCGGACTAGACTACGAGCAGTACTTC	CASSFGLDYEQYF
TRBJ2-7	TRBV5-5	NA	TGTGCCAGCAGCTTGGCTTGGACACTCTACGAGCAGTACTTC	CASSLAWTLYEQYF
TRBJ2-7	TRBV5-4	TRBD2	TGTGCCAGCAGCGGATGGCGGGAGTTGGGCCACGAGCAGTACTTC	CASSGWRELGHEQYF
TRBJ1-2	TRBV6-1	NA	TGTGCCAGCAGTGAAGTAGGAGGGCATGGCTACACCTTC	CASSEVGGHGYTF
TRBJ2-3	TRBV27	TRBD2	TGTGCCAGCTCCCGACTAGCTCGAGATACGCAGTATTTT	CASSRLARDTQYF
TRBJ2-7	TRBV5-6	NA	TGTGCCAGCAGCGGACTCCGGTTGGAAACCTACGAGCAGTACTTC	CASSGLRLETYEQYF
TRBJ2-7	TRBV9	NA	TGTGCCAGCAGCGTATCCCCTGGGGCGCATCGCGAGCAGTACTTC	CASSVSPGAHREQYF
TRBJ1-4	TRBV2	NA	TGTGCCAGCCACCAGGGCACTAATGAAAAACTGTTTTTT	CASHQGTNEKLFF
TRBJ2-2	TRBV5-1	NA	TGCGCCAGCAGCTTGGATGCAGGTTGGACCGGGGAGCTGTTTTTT	CASSLDAGWTGELFF
TRBJ2-7	TRBV4-2	NA	TGTGCCAGCAGCCAAGATCCCGGGGCCTACGAGCAGTACTTC	CASSQDPGAYEQYF
TRBJ2-1	TRBV4-1	TRBD2	TGCGCCAGCAGCCATCTTCCCCCATTGGGGGGAGGGGCCTACAATGAGCAGTTCTTC	CASSHLPPLGGGAYNEQFF
TRBJ2-7	TRBV5-6	TRBD1	TGTGCCAGCAGCTTGGGCCCGGGACAGGGGATCGAGCAGTACTTC	CASSLGPGQGIEQYF
TRBJ1-1	TRBV19	NA	TGTGCCAGTAGTATCCGGGGTGACGGCACTGAAGCTTTCTTT	CASSIRGDGTEAFF